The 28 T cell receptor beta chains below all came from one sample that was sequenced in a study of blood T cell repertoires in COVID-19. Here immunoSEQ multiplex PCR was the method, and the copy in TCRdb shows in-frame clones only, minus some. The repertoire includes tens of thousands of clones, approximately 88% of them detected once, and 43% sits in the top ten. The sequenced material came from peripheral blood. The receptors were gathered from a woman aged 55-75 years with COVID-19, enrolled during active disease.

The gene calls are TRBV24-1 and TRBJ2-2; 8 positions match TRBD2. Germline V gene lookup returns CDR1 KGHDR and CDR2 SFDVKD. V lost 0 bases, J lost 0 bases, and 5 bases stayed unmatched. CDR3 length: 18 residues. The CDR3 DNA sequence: TGTGCCACCAGTGATTTGAAGTGGACTAGCTCGAACACCGGGGAGCTGTTTTTT. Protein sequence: CATSDLKWTSSNTGELFF.

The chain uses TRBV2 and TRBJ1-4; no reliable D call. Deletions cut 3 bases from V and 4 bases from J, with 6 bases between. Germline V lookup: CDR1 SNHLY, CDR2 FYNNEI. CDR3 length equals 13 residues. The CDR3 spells CASSDEINEKLFF. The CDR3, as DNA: TGTGCCAGCAGTGACGAGATTAATGAAAAACTGTTTTTT.

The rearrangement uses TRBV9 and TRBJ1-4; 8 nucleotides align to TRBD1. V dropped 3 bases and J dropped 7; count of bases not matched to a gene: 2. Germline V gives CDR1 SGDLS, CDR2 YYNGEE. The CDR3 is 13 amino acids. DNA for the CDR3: TGTGCCAGCAGCGGCGACAGGGGTGAAAAACTGTTTTTT. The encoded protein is CASSGDRGEKLFF.

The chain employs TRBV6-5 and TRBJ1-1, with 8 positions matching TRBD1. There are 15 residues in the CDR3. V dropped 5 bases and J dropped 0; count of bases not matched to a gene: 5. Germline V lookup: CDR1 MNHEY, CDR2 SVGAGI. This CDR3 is CASSPGQDLNTEAFF. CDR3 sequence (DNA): TGTGCCAGCAGTCCGGGACAGGACCTGAACACTGAAGCTTTCTTT.

CDR3 coding DNA: TGTGCCAGCAGTTTAGGGGCAGGTTGGGGTGAAAAACTGTTTTTT. Translation: CASSLGAGWGEKLFF. The V call is TRBV27, the J call TRBJ1-4, with D perhaps TRBD1 (5 bases). The ends were cut back, 2 bases at V and 7 bases at J, with 14 bases in the middle. The CDR3 has 15 residues. Germline CDR1 reads MNHEY; CDR2 reads SMNVEV (reference sequence). Using reference TRBV27 and TRBJ1-4 for the parts outside the CDR3, the full variable domain is EAQVTQNPRYLITVTGKKLTVTCSQNMNHEYMSWYRQDPGLGLRQIYYSMNVEVTDKGDVPEGYKVSRKEKRNFPLILESPSPNQTSLYFCASSLGAGWGEKLFFGSGTQLSVL.

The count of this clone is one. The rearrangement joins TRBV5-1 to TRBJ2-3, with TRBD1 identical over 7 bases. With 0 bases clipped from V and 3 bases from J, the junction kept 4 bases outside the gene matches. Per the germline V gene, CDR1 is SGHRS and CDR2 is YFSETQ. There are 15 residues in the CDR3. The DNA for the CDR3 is TGCGCCAGCAGCTTGGGACAGGGTTATACAGATACGCAGTATTTT. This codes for CASSLGQGYTDTQYF.

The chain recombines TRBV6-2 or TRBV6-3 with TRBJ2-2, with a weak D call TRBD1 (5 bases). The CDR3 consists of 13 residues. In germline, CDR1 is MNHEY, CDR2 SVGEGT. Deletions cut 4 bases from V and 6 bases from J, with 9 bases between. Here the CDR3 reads CASSWQGPGELFF. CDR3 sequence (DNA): TGTGCCAGCAGTTGGCAGGGCCCCGGGGAGCTGTTTTTT.

The CDR3 protein is CASSPTSGGVYNEQFF. The CDR3 DNA is TGTGCCAGCAGCCCGACTAGCGGGGGGGTGTACAATGAGCAGTTCTTC. The chain combines TRBV9 with TRBJ2-1; TRBD2 matches at 14 bases. Germline lookup yields CDR1 SGDLS and CDR2 YYNGEE. The CDR3 is 16 residues long. V gave up 4 bases and J gave up 4 bases; unmatched junction bases: 4. The entire variable domain, with the rest obtained from reference TRBV9 and TRBJ2-1, is as follows: DSGVTQTPKHLITATGQRVTLRCSPRSGDLSVYWYQQSLDQGLQFLIQYYNGEERAKGNILERFSAQQFPDLHSELNLSSLELGDSALYFCASSPTSGGVYNEQFFGPGTRLTVL.

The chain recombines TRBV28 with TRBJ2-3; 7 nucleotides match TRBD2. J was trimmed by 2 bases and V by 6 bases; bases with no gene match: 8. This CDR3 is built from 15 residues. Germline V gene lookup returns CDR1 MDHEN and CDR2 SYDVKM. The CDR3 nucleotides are TGTGCCAGCAGCCCGGGGGGACGGAACACAGATACGCAGTATTTT. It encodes CASSPGGRNTDTQYF.

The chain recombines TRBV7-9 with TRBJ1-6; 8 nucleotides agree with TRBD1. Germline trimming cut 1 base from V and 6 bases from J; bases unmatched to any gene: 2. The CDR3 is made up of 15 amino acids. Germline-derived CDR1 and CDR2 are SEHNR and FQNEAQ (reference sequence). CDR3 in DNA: TGTGCCAGCAGCTTAGGACAGGGGCTTAATTCACCCCTCCACTTT. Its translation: CASSLGQGLNSPLHF.

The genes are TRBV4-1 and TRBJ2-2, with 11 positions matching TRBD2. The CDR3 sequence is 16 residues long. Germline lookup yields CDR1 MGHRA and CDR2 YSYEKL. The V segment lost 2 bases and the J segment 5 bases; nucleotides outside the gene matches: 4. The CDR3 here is CASSQLAGGRTGELFF. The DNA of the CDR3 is TGCGCCAGCAGCCAATTAGCGGGAGGGCGGACCGGGGAGCTGTTTTTT.

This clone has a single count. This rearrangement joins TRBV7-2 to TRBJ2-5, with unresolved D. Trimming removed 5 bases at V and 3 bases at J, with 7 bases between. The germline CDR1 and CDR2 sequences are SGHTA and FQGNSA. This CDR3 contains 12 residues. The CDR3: CASSILEETQYF. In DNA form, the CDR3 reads TGTGCCAGCAGCATTTTAGAAGAGACCCAGTACTTC.

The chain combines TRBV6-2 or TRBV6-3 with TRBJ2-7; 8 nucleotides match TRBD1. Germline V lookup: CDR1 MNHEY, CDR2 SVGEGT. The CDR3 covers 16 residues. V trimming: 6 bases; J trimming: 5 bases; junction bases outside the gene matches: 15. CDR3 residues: CASSVRTGRELNEQYF. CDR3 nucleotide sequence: TGTGCCAGCAGCGTTCGGACAGGGCGGGAACTAAACGAGCAGTACTTC.

Here the CDR3 DNA reads TGTGCCAGCATGGCTACCGCGGCTGAAGCTTTCTTT. Translated: CASMATAAEAFF. This chain joins TRBV7-9 and TRBJ1-1; D is ambiguous. V lost 7 bases, J lost 6 bases, and 12 bases lay in between. The CDR3 length is 12 residues. Germline CDR1 reads SEHNR; CDR2 reads FQNEAQ (reference sequence).

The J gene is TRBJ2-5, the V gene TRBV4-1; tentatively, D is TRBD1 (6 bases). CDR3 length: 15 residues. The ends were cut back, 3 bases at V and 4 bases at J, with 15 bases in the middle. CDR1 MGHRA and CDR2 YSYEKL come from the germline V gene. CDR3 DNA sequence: TGCGCCAGCAGCCAGCTCCAGGGGAGTGGAGAGACCCAGTACTTC. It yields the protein CASSQLQGSGETQYF.

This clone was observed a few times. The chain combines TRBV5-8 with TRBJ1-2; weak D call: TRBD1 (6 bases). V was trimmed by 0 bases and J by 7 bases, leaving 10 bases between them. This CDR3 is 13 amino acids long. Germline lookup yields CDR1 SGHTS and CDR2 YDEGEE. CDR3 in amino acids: CASSLEPGAGYTF. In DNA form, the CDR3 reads TGTGCCAGCAGCTTGGAGCCAGGGGCTGGCTACACCTTC.

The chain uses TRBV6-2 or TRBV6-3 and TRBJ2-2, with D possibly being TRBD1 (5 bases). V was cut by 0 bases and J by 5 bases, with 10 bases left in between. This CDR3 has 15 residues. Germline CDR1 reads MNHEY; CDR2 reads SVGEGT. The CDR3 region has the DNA TGTGCCAGCAGTTACTCGAAACAGGTGACCGGGGAGCTGTTTTTT. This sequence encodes CASSYSKQVTGELFF.

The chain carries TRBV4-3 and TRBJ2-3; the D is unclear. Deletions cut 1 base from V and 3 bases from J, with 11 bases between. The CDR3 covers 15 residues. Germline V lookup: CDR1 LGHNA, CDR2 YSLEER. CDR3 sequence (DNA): TGCGCCAGCAGCCAAGCCCTAAGTGCAACAGATACGCAGTATTTT. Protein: CASSQALSATDTQYF.

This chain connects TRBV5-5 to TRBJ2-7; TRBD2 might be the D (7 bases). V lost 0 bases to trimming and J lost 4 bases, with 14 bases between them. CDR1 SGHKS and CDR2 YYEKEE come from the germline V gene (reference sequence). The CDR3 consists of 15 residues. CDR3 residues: CASSLEGGGGYEQYF. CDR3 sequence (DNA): TGTGCCAGCAGCTTGGAGGGAGGGGGTGGTTACGAGCAGTACTTC.

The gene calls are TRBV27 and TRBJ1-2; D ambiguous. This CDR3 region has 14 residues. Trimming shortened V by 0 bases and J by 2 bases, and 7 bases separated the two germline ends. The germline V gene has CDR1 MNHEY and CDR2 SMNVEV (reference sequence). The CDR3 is CASSLSGGNYGYTF. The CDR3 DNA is TGTGCCAGCAGTTTATCGGGAGGGAACTATGGCTACACCTTC.

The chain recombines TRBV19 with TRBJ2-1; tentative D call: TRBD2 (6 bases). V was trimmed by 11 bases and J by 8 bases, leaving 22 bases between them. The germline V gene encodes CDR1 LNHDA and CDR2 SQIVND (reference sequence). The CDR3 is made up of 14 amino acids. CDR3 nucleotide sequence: TGTGCCTCAAAGCGGGCCCGCAATGGGGATGAGCAGTTCTTC. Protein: CASKRARNGDEQFF.

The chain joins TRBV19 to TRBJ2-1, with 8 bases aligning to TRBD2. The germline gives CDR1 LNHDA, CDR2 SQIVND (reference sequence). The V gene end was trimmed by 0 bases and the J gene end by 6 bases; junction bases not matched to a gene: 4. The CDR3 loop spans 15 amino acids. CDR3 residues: CASSIESGGPNEQFF. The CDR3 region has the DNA TGTGCCAGTAGTATAGAGTCGGGAGGGCCCAATGAGCAGTTCTTC.

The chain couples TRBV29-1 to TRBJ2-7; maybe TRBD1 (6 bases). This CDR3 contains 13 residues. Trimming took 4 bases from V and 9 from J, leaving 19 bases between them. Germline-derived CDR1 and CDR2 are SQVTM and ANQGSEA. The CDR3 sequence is CSVVGHLDGGQYF. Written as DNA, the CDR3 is TGCAGCGTTGTGGGACATCTAGATGGCGGGCAGTACTTC.

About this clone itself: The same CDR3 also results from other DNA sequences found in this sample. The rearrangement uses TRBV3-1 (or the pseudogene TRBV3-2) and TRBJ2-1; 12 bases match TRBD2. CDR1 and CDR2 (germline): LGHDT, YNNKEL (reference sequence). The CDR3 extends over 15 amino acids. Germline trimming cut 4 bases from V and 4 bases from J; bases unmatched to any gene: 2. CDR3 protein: CASSPGLAGYNEQFF. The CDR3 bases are TGTGCCAGCAGCCCGGGACTAGCGGGTTACAATGAGCAGTTCTTC.

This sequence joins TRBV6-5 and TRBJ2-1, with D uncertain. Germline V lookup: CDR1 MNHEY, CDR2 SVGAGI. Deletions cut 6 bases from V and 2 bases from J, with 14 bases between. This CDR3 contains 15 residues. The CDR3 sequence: CASRKGVSPYNEQFF. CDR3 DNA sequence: TGTGCCAGCAGGAAAGGAGTAAGCCCCTACAATGAGCAGTTCTTC.

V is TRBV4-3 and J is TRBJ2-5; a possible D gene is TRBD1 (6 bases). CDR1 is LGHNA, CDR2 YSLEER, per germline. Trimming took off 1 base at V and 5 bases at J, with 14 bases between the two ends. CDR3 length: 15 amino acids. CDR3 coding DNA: TGCGCCAGCAGCCAAGCCTTGGGGGCTGGGGAGACCCAGTACTTC. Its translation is CASSQALGAGETQYF.

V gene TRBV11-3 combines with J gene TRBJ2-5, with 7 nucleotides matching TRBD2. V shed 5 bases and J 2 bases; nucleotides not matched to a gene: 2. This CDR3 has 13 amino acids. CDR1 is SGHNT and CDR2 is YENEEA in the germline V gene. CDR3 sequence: CASSRRGQETQYF. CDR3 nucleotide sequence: TGTGCCAGCAGCCGGCGGGGGCAAGAGACCCAGTACTTC.

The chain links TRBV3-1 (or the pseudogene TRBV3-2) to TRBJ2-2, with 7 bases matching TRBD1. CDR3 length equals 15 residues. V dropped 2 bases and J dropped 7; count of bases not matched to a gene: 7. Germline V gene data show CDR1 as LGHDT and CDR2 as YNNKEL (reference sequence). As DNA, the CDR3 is TGTGCCAGCAGCCAACTCACAGGGGCCGGCGGGGAGCTGTTTTTT. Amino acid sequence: CASSQLTGAGGELFF.